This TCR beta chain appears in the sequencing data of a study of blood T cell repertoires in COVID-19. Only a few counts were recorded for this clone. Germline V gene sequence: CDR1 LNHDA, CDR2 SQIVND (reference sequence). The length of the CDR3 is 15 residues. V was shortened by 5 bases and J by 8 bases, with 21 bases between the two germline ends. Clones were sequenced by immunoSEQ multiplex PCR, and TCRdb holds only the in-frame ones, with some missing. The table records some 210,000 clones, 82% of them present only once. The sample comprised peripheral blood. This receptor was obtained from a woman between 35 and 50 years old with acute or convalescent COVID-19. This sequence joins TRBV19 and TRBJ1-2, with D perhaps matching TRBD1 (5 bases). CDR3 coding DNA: TGTGCCAGTAGTCCCTTCGGGGGAGGGTTGAAGGGCTACACCTTC. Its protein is CASSPFGGGLKGYTF.